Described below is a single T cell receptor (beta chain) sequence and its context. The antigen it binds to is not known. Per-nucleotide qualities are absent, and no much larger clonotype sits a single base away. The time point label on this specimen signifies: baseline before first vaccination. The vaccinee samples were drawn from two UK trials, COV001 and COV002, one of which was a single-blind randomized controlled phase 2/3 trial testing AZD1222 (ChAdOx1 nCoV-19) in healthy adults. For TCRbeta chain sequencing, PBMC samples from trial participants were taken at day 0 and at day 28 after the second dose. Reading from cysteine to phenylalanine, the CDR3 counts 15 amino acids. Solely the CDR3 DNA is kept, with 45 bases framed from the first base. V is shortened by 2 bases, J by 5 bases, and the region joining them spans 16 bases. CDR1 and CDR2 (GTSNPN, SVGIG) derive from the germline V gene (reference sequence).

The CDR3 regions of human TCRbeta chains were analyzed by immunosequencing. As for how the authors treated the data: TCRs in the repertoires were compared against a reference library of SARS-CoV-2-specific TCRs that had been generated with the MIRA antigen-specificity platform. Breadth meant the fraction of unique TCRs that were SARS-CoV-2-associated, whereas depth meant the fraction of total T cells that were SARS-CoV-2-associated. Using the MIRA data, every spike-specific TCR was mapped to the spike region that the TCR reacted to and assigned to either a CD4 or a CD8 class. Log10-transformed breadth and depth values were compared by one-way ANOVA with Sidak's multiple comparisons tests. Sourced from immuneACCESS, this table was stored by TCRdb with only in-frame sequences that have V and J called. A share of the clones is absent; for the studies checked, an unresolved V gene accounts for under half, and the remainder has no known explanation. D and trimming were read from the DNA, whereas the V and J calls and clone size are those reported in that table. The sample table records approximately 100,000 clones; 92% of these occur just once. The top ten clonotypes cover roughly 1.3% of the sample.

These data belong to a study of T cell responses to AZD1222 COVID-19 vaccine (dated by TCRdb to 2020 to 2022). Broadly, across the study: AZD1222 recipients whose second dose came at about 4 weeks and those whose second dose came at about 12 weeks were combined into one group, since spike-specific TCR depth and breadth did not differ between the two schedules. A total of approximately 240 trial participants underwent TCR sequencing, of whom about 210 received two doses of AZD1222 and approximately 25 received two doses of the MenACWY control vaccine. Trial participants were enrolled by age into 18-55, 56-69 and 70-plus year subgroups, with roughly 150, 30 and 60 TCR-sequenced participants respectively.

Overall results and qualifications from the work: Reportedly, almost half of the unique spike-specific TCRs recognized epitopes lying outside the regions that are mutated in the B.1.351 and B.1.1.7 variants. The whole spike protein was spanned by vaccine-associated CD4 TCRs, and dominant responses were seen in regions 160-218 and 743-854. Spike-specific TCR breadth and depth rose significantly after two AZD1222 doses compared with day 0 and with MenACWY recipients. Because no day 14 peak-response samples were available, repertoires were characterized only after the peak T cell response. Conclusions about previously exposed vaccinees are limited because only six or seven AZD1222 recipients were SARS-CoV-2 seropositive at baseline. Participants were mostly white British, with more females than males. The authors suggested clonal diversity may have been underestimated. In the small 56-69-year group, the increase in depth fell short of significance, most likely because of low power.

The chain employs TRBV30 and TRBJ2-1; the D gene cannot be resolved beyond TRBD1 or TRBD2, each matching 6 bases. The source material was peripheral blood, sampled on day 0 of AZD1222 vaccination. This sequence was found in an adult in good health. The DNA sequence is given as TGTGCCTGGAGTAAGGGGGGCAGGGGCCACAATGAGCAGTTCTTC. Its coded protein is CAWSKGGRGHNEQFF.